The sequence of this TCR beta chain was determined in a study of blood T cell repertoires in COVID-19. The overall study: Samples of COVID-19 (acute and convalescent) were obtained from the United States, Italy and Spain.

The table came from immunoSEQ multiplex PCR; TCRdb's copy has only in-frame clones and leaves some out. This table holds 150,000 or so clones, about 92% found once. Looked up from germline, CDR1 is SGHRS and CDR2 is YFSETQ. CDR3 length equals 15 residues. V gave up 5 bases and J gave up 6 bases; unmatched junction bases: 12. The sample was peripheral blood. This sequence joins TRBV5-1 and TRBJ2-7; TRBD2 aligns across 9 bases. The sequence derives from a woman between 55 and 75 years old with COVID-19, enrolled during active disease. The CDR3 region has the DNA TGCGCCAGCAGTTTTGCGGGGGGGCAACCGGGCGAGCAGTACTTC. It encodes CASSFAGGQPGEQYF.